This section outlines one T cell receptor beta chain sequence together with its context. The antigen is undetermined. The sample originates from a study of vaccination and CD4 T cells after COVID-19. V lost 3 bases to trimming and J lost 1 base, with 12 bases between them. The CDR3 spans 15 residues. The V gene's germline CDR1 is KGHSH and CDR2 LQKENI. Researchers used the Oncomine TCR Beta short-read assay to sequence DNA from cultured CD4+ T cells. In TCRdb, the PCR reads were re-called with MiXCR into one record per CDR3 protein. The sample includes about 23,000 distinct CDR3 sequences, around 37% seen only once; the top ten take around 9.2%. Sample time point: late sampling 161 to 241 days after vaccination in a few convalescent patients. As for treatment: approximately 9-day PBMC culture with coronavirus spike peptide pools or control peptides (ViraFEST assay).

V and J are TRBV18 and TRBJ2-5, with a weak D call TRBD2 (6 bases). The source is a human donor who had recovered from COVID-19. Sequences were derived from CD4+ T cells from blood, cultured in vitro, sampled about 7 months after SARS-CoV-2 vaccination. CDR3 in amino acids: CASSPGTAAQETQYF. The CDR3 DNA reads TGTGCCAGCTCACCTGGGACTGCCGCCCAAGAGACCCAGTACTTC.